This T cell receptor beta chain was identified in a study of T cell responses to AZD1222 COVID-19 vaccine (dated by TCRdb to the early 2020s). Background on the whole study: AZD1222 recipients given second doses at about 4 weeks or at about 12 weeks were pooled, since spike-specific TCR depth and breadth were not found to differ between the two schedules. Trial participants were enrolled by age into subgroups of 18-55, 56-69 and 70-plus years, and around 150, 29 and 61 TCR-sequenced participants, respectively, were included in these subgroups. A total of 233 trial participants underwent TCR sequencing, of whom approximately 200 had received two doses of AZD1222 and some 25 had received two doses of the MenACWY control vaccine. Findings and caveats that apply to the study as a whole: Spike-specific TCR breadth and depth rose significantly after two AZD1222 doses compared with day 0 and with MenACWY recipients. Only five or six AZD1222 recipients were SARS-CoV-2 seropositive at baseline, limiting conclusions about previously exposed vaccinees. In the small 56-69-year group, the increase in depth fell short of significance, most likely because of low power. Epitopes outside the regions mutated in the B.1.351 and B.1.1.7 variants were reportedly recognized by nearly half of the unique spike-specific TCRs. Participants were mostly white British and included more females than males, and it was suggested by the authors that clonal diversity may have been underestimated. Because no day 14 peak-response samples were available, the repertoires could be characterized only after the peak T cell response. CD4 TCRs associated with the vaccine covered the entire spike protein, and the dominant responses were in regions 160-218 and 743-854.

As concerns this clone: There is no known antigen for this receptor. No qualities accompany the bases; no much larger clone lies one base away.

The CDR3 regions of human TCRbeta chains were subjected to immunosequencing. Per the authors' processing: TCRs in the repertoires were matched against a reference library of SARS-CoV-2-specific TCRs that had been generated with the MIRA antigen-specificity platform. Breadth was defined as the fraction of unique TCRs that were SARS-CoV-2-associated. Depth was defined as the fraction of total T cells that were SARS-CoV-2-associated. Using the MIRA data, every spike-specific TCR was mapped to the spike region that the TCR reacted to and assigned to either a CD4 or a CD8 class. Log10-transformed breadth and depth values were compared by one-way ANOVA with Sidak's multiple comparisons tests. The table comes from immuneACCESS by way of TCRdb, which keeps in-frame sequences with V and J called. Part of the clones is missing from these tables; in studies checked, under half for an unresolved V gene and the rest for unknown reasons. The V and J calls and clone size are taken from that table; D and trimming were inferred from the DNA. This sample is represented by 90,000 to 150,000 clones; 88% of them were singletons. Jointly, the top ten make up less than 4% of the sample.

The meaning of the sample's time point label: baseline before first vaccination. The vaccinee samples were drawn from two UK trials, COV001 and COV002, one of which was a single-blind randomized controlled phase 2/3 trial testing AZD1222 (ChAdOx1 nCoV-19) in healthy adults. For TCRbeta chain sequencing, PBMC samples were collected from trial participants at day 0 and at day 28 after the second dose. The junction carries 3 bases between V and J, which are trimmed by 2 bases and 7 bases respectively. CDR1 MNHEY and CDR2 SMNVEV were looked up in the germline V gene (reference sequence). From cysteine to phenylalanine, the CDR3 is 12 amino acids long. CDR3 DNA is the only sequence kept; it has 36 bases, read in frame from the first base.

The material was peripheral blood, obtained on day 0 of AZD1222 vaccination. The sequence joins TRBV27 to TRBJ1-6; the D segment cannot be called with confidence. This receptor was identified in an adult in good health. CDR3 protein: CASSLDNSPLHF. In nucleotides, the sequence is TGTGCCAGCAGTTTAGACAATTCACCCCTCCACTTT.